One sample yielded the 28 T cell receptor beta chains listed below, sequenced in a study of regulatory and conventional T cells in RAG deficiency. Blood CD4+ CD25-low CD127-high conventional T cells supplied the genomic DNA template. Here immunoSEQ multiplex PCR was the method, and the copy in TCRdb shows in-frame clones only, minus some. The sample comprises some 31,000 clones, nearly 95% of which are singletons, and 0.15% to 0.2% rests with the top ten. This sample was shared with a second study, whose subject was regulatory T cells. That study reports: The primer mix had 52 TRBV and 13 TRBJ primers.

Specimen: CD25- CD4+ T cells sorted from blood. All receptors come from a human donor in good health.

This chain's CDR3 is CATSRGTSGPDTQYF. The CDR3 coding sequence is TGTGCCACCAGCAGAGGGACTAGCGGGCCAGATACGCAGTATTTT. This sequence joins TRBV15 and TRBJ2-3, with TRBD2 identical over 11 bases. The CDR3 contains 15 residues. With 1 base clipped from V and 4 bases from J, the junction kept 1 base outside the gene matches. Germline V lookup: CDR1 LNHNV, CDR2 YYDKDF (reference sequence). The entire variable domain, with the rest obtained from reference TRBV15 and TRBJ2-3, is as follows: DAMVIQNPRYQVTQFGKPVTLSCSQTLNHNVMYWYQQKSSQAPKLLFHYYDKDFNNEADTPDNFQSRRPNTSFCFLDIRSPGLGDTAMYLCATSRGTSGPDTQYFGPGTRLTVL.

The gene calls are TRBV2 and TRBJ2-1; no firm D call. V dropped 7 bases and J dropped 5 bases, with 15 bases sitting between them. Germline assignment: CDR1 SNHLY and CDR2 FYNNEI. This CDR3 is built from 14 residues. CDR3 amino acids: CASTSGTVHNEQFF. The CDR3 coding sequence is TGTGCCAGCACGTCAGGAACCGTCCACAATGAGCAGTTCTTC.

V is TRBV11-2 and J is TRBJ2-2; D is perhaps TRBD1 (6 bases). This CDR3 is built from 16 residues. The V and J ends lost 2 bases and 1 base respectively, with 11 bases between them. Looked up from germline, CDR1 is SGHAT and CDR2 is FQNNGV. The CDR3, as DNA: TGTGCCAGCAGCTTAAAAGGCAGGGGGAACACCGGGGAGCTGTTTTTT. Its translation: CASSLKGRGNTGELFF.

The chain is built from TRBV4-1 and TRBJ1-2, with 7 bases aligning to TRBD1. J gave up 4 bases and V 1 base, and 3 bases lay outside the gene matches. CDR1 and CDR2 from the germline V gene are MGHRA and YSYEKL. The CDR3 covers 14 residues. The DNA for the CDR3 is TGCGCCAGCAGCCAAGTGACAGGGCTCTATGGCTACACCTTC. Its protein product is CASSQVTGLYGYTF.

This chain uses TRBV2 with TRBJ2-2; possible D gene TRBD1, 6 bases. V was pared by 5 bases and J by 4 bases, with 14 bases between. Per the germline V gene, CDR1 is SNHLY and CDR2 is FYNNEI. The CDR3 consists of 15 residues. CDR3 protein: CASSRDTASTGELFF. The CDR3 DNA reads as TGTGCCAGCAGTCGGGACACCGCAAGCACCGGGGAGCTGTTTTTT.

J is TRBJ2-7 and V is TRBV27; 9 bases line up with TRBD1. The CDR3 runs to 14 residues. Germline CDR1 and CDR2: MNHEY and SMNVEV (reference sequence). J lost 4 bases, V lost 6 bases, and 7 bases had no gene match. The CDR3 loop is CASSRGTGRYEQYF. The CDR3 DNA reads TGTGCCAGCAGCCGAGGGACAGGGAGATACGAGCAGTACTTC.

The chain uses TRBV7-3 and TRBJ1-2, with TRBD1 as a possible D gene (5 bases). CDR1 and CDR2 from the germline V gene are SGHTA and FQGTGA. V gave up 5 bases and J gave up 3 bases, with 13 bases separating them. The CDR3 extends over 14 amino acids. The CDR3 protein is CASSPKGRDYGYTF. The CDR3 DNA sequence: TGTGCCAGCAGCCCAAAGGGCAGGGACTATGGCTACACCTTC.

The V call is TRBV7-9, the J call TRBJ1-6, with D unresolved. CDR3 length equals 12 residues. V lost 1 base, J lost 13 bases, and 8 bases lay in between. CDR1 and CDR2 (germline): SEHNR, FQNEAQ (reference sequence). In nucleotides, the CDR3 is TGTGCCAGCAGCTTAGGCGGATCGCCCCTCCACTTT. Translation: CASSLGGSPLHF.

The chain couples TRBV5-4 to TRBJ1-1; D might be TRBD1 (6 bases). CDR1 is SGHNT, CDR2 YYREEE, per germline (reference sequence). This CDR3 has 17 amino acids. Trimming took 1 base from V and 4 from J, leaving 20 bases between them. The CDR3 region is CASSLRQVAPRGTEAFF. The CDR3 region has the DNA TGTGCCAGCAGCTTGAGACAGGTGGCCCCCCGGGGCACTGAAGCTTTCTTT.

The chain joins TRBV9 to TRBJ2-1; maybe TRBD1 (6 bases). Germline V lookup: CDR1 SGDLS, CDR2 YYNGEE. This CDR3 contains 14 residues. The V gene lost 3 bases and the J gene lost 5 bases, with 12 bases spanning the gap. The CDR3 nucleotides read TGTGCCAGCAGCGCTACAACAGGGAACAATGAGCAGTTCTTC. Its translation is CASSATTGNNEQFF. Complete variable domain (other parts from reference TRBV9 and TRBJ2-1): DSGVTQTPKHLITATGQRVTLRCSPRSGDLSVYWYQQSLDQGLQFLIQYYNGEERAKGNILERFSAQQFPDLHSELNLSSLELGDSALYFCASSATTGNNEQFFGPGTRLTVL.

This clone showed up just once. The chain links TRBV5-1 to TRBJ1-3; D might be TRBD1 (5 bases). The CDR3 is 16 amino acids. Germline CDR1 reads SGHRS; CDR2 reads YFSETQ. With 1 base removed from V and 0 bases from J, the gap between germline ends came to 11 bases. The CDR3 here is CASSLNQGSSGNTIYF. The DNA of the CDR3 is TGCGCCAGCAGCTTGAACCAGGGAAGCTCTGGAAACACCATATATTTT.

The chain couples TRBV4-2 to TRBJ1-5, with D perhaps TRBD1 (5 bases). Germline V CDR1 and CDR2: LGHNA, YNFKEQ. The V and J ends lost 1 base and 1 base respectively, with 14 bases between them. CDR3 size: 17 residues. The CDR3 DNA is TGTGCCAGCAGCCAAGTAAAGGCAGGGAACAGCAATCAGCCCCAGCATTTT. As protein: CASSQVKAGNSNQPQHF.

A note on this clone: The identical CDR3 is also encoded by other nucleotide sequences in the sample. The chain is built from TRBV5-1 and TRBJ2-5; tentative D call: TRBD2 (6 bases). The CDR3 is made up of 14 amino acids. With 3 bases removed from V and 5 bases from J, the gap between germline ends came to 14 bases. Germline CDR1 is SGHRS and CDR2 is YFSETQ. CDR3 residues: CASSWRGFGETQYF. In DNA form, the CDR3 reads TGCGCCAGCAGCTGGAGGGGCTTTGGGGAGACCCAGTACTTC. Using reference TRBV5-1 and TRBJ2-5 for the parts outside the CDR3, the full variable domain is KAGVTQTPRYLIKTRGQQVTLSCSPISGHRSVSWYQQTPGQGLQFLFEYFSETQRNKGNFPGRFSGRQFSNSRSEMNVSTLELGDSALYLCASSWRGFGETQYFGPGTRLLVL.

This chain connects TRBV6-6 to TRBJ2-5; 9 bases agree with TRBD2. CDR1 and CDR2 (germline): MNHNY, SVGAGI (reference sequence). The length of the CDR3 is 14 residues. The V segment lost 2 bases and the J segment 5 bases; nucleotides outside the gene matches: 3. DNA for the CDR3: TGTGCCAGCAGTTACCGGGCGGGGGGGGAGACCCAGTACTTC. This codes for CASSYRAGGETQYF.

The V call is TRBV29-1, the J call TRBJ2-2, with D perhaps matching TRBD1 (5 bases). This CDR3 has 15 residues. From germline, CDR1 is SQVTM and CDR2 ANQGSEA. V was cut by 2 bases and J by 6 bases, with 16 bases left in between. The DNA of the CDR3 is TGCAGCGTTGAAAGGGGAAGGGCGCTCCCCGGGGAGCTGTTTTTT. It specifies CSVERGRALPGELFF.

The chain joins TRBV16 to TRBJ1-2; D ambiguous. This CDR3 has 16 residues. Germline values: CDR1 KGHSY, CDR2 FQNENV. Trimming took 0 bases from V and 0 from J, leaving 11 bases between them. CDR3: CASSQSGTAANYGYTF. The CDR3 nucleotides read TGTGCCAGCAGCCAATCCGGTACGGCGGCTAACTATGGCTACACCTTC.

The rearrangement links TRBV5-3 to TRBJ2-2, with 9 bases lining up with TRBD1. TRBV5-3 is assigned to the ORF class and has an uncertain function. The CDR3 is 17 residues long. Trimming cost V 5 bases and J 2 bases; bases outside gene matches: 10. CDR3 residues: CARSSRWGQGNTGELFF. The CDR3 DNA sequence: TGTGCCAGAAGTTCCCGGTGGGGACAGGGTAACACCGGGGAGCTGTTTTTT.

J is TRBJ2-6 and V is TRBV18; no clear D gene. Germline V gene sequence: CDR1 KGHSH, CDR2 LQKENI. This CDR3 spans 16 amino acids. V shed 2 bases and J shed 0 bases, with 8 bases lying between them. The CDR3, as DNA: TGTGCCAGCTCACCATTCAACTTCTCTGGGGCCAACGTCCTGACTTTC. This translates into CASSPFNFSGANVLTF.

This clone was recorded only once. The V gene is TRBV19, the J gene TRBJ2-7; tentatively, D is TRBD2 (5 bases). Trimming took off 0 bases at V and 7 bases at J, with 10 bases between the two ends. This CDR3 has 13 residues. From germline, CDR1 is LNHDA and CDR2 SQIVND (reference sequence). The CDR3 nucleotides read TGTGCCAGTAGTATAGATTTACCGGGGGAGCAGTACTTC. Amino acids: CASSIDLPGEQYF.

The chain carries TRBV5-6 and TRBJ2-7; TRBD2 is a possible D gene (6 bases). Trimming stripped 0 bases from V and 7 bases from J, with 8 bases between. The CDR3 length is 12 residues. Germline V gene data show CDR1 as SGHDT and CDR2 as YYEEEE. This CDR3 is CASSLVGREQYF. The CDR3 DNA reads TGTGCCAGCAGCTTGGTGGGGAGGGAGCAGTACTTC. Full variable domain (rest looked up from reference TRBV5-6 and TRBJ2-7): DAGVTQSPTHLIKTRGQQVTLRCSPKSGHDTVSWYQQALGQGPQFIFQYYEEEERQRGNFPDRFSGHQFPNYSSELNVNALLLGDSALYLCASSLVGREQYFGPGTRLTVT.

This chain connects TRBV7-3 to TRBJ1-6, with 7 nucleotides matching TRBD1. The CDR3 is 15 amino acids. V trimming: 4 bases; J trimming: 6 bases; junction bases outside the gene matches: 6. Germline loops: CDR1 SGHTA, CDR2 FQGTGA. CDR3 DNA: TGTGCCAGCAGCTCGACCGGGACAGTTAATTCACCCCTCCACTTT. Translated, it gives CASSSTGTVNSPLHF. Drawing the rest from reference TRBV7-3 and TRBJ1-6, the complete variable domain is GAGVSQTPSNKVTEKGKYVELRCDPISGHTALYWYRQSLGQGPEFLIYFQGTGAADDSGLPNDRFFAVRPEGSVSTLKIQRTERGDSAVYLCASSSTGTVNSPLHFGNGTRLTVT.

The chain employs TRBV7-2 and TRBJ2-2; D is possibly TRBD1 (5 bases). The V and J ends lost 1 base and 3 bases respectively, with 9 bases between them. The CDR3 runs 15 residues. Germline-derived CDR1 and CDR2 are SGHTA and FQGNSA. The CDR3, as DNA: TGTGCCAGCAGCTTAGTGGACACCCACACCGGGGAGCTGTTTTTT. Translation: CASSLVDTHTGELFF.

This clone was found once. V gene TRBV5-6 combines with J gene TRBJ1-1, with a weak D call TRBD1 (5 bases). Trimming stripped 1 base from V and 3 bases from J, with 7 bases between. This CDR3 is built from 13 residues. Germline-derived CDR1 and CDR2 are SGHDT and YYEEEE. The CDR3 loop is CASSLLRDTEAFF. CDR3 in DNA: TGTGCCAGCAGCTTGCTCAGGGACACTGAAGCTTTCTTT.

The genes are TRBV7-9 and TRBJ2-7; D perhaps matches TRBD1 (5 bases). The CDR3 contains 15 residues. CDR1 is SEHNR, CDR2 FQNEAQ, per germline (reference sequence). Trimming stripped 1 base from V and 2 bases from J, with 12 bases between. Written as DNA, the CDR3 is TGTGCCAGCAGCTTAGGTGGGGCGCTGACCTACGAGCAGTACTTC. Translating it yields CASSLGGALTYEQYF.

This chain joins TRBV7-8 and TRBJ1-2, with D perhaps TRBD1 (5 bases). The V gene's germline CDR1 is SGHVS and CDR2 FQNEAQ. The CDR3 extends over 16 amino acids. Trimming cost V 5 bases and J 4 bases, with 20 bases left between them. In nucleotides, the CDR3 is TGTGCCAGCAGCCCGGAACGAAGGGGTGTGGGCTATGGCTACACCTTC. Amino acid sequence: CASSPERRGVGYGYTF.

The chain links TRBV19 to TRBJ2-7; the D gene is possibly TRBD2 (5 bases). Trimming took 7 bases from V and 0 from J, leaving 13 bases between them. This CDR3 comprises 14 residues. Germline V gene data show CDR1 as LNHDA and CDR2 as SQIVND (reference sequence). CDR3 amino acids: CASNPSRVSYEQYF. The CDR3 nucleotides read TGTGCCAGTAATCCATCGCGGGTCTCCTACGAGCAGTACTTC.

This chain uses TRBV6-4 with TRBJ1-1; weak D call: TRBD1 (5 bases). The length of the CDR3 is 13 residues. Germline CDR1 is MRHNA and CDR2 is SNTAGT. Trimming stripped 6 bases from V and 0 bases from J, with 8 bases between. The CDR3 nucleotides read TGTGCCAGCAGGACAGAAATGAACACTGAAGCTTTCTTT. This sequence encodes CASRTEMNTEAFF.

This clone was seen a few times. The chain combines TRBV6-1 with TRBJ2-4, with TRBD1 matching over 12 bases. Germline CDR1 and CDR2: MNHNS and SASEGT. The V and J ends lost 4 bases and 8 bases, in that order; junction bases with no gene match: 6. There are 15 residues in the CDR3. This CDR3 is CASSGGTGGRDIQYF. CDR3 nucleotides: TGTGCCAGCAGTGGTGGGACAGGGGGCAGGGACATTCAGTACTTC.